A single TCR beta chain is shown here with its context. V trimming: 4 bases; J trimming: 5 bases; junction bases outside the gene matches: 1. The CDR3 length is 13 residues. Looked up from germline, CDR1 is SEHNR and CDR2 is FQNEAQ (reference sequence). This record comes from a study of blood T cell repertoires in COVID-19. Study at large: The analysed material was cDNA or gDNA that came from T cells, B-cell-depleted T cells, or PBMCs.

The method was immunoSEQ multiplex PCR; TCRdb's version includes in-frame clones alone and lacks a portion of them. The profile shows approximately 380,000 clones, roughly nine tenths of them singletons. The clonotype was recovered from a woman between 40 and 50 years old who had been exposed to COVID-19. The specimen was PBMCs or T cells enriched from blood (not recorded which). The chain recombines TRBV7-9 with TRBJ2-3; 9 bases are shared with TRBD2. This CDR3 is CASSSAGGDTQYF. The DNA of the CDR3 is TGTGCCAGCAGCTCAGCGGGGGGAGATACGCAGTATTTT. Full variable domain (rest looked up from reference TRBV7-9 and TRBJ2-3): DTGVSQNPRHKITKRGQNVTFRCDPISEHNRLYWYRQTLGQGPEFLTYFQNEAQLEKSRLLSDRFSAERPKGSFSTLEIQRTEQGDSAMYLCASSSAGGDTQYFGPGTRLTVL.